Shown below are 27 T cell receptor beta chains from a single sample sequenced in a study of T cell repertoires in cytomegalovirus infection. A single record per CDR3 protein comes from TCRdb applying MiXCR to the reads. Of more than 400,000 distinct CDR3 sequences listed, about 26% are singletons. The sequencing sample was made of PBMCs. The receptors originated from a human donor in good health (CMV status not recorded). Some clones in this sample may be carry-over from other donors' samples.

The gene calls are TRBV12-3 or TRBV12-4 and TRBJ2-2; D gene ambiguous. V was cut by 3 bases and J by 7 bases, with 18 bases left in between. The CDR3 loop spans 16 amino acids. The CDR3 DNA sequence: TGTGCCAGCAGTTTCGTTAACGGCCTGTTTGTCGGGGAGCTGTTTTTT. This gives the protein CASSFVNGLFVGELFF.

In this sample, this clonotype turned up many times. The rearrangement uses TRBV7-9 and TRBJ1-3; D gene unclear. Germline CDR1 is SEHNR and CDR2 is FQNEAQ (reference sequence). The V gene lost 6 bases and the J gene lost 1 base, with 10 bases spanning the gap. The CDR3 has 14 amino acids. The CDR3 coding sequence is TGTGCCAGCAGTCTCCGGAATTCTGGAAACACCATATATTTT. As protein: CASSLRNSGNTIYF.

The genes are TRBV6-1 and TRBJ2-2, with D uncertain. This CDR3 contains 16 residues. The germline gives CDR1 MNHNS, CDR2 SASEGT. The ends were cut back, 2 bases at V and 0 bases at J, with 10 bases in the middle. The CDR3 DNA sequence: TGTGCCAGCAGTGAATTATTAGGATCGAACACCGGGGAGCTGTTTTTT. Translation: CASSELLGSNTGELFF.

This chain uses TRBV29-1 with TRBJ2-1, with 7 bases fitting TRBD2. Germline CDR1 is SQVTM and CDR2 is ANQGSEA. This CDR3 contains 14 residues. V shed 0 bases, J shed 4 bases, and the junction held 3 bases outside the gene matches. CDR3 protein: CSVEDRDYYNEQFF. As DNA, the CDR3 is TGCAGCGTTGAAGACAGGGACTATTACAATGAGCAGTTCTTC.

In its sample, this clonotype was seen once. The CDR3 DNA reads as TGTGCCAGCAGTTATGGCAGTCTCACGGTGGGTCAGCCCCAGCATTTT. Its translation is CASSYGSLTVGQPQHF. The V gene is TRBV6-2 or TRBV6-3, the J gene TRBJ1-5; D not certain. The CDR3 length is 16 residues. V dropped 3 bases and J dropped 6 bases, with 18 bases sitting between them. Germline V gene sequence: CDR1 MNHEY, CDR2 SVGEGT.

CDR3 sequence reads: CASSRTADNYGYTF. CDR3 sequence (DNA): TGTGCCAGCAGCCGGACAGCCGATAACTATGGCTACACCTTC. V gene TRBV14 combines with J gene TRBJ1-2; possible D gene TRBD1, 6 bases. The CDR3 loop spans 14 amino acids. The V end lost 4 bases, the J end lost 1 base, and 10 bases lay between the germline ends. Germline lookup yields CDR1 SGHDN and CDR2 FVKESK.

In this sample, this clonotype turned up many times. The CDR3 protein is CASSTLNRGLSYNEQFF. The CDR3 nucleotides are TGTGCCAGCAGCACCCTAAACAGGGGGCTCTCCTACAATGAGCAGTTCTTC. This chain connects TRBV7-9 to TRBJ2-1; 9 nucleotides line up with TRBD1. The CDR3 totals 17 residues. Germline CDR1 is SEHNR and CDR2 is FQNEAQ (reference sequence). The trim removed 5 bases at V and 0 bases at J, leaving 8 bases unmatched.

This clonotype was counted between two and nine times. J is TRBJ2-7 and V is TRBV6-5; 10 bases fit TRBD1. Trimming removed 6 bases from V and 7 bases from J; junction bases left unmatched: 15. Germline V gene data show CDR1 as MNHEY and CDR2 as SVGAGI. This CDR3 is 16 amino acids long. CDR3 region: CASRRKGTGDPGEQYF. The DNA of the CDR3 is TGTGCCAGCAGACGGAAAGGGACAGGGGATCCCGGGGAGCAGTACTTC.

CDR3: CASSMTGAYNEQFF. Here the CDR3 DNA reads TGTGCCAGCAGTATGACAGGGGCCTACAATGAGCAGTTCTTC. The chain couples TRBV28 to TRBJ2-1; 8 bases align to TRBD1. V was clipped by 5 bases and J by 2 bases; unmatched bases: 2. CDR3 length: 14 residues. The germline V gene encodes CDR1 MDHEN and CDR2 SYDVKM.

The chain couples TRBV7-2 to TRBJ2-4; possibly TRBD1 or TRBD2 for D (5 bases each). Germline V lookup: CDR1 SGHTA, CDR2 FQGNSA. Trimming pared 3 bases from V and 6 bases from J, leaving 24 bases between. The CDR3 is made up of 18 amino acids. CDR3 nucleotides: TGTGCCAGCAGCTTTTCAAGAGCCGGGGCAGGAGCAAGAAACATTCAGTACTTC. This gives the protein CASSFSRAGAGARNIQYF.

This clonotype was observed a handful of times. Here the CDR3 reads CSARGGQGGNTIYF. The CDR3 DNA reads TGCAGTGCTAGGGGAGGACAGGGAGGAAACACCATATATTTT. The chain recombines TRBV20-1 with TRBJ1-3, with 8 bases identical to TRBD1. Germline lookup yields CDR1 DFQATT and CDR2 SNEGSKA (reference sequence). V trimming: 3 bases; J trimming: 4 bases; junction bases outside the gene matches: 5. This CDR3 is built from 14 residues.

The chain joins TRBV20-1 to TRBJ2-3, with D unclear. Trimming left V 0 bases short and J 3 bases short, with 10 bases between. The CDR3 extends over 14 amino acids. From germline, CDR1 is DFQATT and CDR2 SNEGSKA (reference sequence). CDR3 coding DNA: TGCAGTGCTAGAGAAACGCCTAGGACAGATACGCAGTATTTT. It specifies CSARETPRTDTQYF.

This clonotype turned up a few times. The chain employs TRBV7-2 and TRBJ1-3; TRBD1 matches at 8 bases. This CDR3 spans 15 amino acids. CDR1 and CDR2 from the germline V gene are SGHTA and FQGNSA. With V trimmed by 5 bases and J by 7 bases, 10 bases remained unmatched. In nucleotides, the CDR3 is TGTGCCAGCAGCCGGGGGCCAGGGGGCGGGAACACCATATATTTT. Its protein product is CASSRGPGGGNTIYF.

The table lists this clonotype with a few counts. The CDR3 region is CASSDWTGPSTDTEAFF. CDR3 coding DNA: TGTGCCAGCAGTGACTGGACAGGCCCATCCACGGACACTGAAGCTTTCTTT. The V call is TRBV6-2 or TRBV6-3, the J call TRBJ1-1; TRBD1 aligns across 7 bases. V was clipped by 5 bases and J by 3 bases; unmatched bases: 15. The CDR3 is made up of 17 amino acids. CDR1 is MNHEY and CDR2 is SVGEGT in the germline V gene.

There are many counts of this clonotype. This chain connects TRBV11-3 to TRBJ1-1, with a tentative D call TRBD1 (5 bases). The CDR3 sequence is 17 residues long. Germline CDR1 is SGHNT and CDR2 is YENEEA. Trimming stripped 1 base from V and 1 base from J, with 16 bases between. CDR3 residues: CASSLGGAGLRNTEAFF. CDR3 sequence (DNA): TGTGCCAGCAGCTTAGGTGGGGCAGGGCTAAGGAACACTGAAGCTTTCTTT.

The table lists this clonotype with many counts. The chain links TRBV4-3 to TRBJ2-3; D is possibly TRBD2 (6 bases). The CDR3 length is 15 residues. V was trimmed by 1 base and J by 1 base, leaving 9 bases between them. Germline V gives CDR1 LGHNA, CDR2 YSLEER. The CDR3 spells CASSQAPSGTDTQYF. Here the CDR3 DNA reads TGCGCCAGCAGCCAAGCTCCTAGCGGCACAGATACGCAGTATTTT.

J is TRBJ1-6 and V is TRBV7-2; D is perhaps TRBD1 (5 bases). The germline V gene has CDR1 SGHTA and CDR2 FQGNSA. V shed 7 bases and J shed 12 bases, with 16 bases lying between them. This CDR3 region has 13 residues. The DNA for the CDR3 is TGTGCCAGCACCCCAGGGAGCTGGGAACCCCTCCACTTT. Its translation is CASTPGSWEPLHF.

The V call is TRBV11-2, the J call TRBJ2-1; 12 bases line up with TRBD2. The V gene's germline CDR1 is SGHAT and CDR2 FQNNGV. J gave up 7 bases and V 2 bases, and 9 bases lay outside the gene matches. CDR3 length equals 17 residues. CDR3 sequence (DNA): TGTGCCAGCAGCTTACAACTAGCGGGAGGCGTGGGAAATGAGCAGTTCTTC. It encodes CASSLQLAGGVGNEQFF.

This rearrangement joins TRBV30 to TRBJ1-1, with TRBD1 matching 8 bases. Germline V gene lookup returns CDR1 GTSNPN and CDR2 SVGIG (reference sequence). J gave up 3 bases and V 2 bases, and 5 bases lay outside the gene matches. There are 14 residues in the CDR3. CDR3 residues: CAWSMDRAYTEAFF. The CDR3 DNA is TGTGCCTGGAGTATGGACAGGGCCTACACTGAAGCTTTCTTT.

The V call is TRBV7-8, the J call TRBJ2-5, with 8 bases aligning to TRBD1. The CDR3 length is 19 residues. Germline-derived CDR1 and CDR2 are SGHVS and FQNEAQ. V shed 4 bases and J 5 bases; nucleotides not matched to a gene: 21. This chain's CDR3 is CASSSYFRPGQALGETQYF. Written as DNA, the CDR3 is TGTGCCAGCAGCTCGTATTTCCGCCCGGGACAGGCTTTGGGGGAGACCCAGTACTTC.

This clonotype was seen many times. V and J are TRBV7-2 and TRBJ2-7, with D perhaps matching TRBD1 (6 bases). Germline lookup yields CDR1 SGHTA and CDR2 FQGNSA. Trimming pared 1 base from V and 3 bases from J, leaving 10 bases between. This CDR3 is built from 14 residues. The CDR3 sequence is CASSLEAGDYEQYF. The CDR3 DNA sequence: TGTGCCAGCAGCTTAGAGGCAGGGGACTACGAGCAGTACTTC.

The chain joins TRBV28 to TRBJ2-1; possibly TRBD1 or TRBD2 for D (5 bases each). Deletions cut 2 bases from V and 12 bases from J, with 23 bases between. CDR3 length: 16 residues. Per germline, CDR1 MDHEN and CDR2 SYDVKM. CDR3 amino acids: CASSLAGETRGLLQFF. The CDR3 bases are TGTGCCAGCAGTTTAGCCGGAGAGACACGGGGCCTTTTGCAGTTCTTC. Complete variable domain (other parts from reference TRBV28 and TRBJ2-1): DVKVTQSSRYLVKRTGEKVFLECVQDMDHENMFWYRQDPGLGLRLIYFSYDVKMKEKGDIPEGYSVSREKKERFSLILESASTNQTSMYLCASSLAGETRGLLQFFGPGTRLTVL.

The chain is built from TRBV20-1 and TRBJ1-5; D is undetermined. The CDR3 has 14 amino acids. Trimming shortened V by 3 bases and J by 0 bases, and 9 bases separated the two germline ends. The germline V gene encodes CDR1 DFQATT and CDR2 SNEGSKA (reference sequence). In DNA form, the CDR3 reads TGCAGTGCTAGGGCGCCTTATAGCAATCAGCCCCAGCATTTT. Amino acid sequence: CSARAPYSNQPQHF.

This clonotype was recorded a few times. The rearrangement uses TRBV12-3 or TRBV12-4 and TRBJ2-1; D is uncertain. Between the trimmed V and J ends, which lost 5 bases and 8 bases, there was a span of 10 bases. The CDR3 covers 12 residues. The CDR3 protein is CASSKTVYEQFF. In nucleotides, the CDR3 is TGTGCCAGCAGTAAAACAGTCTATGAGCAGTTCTTC.

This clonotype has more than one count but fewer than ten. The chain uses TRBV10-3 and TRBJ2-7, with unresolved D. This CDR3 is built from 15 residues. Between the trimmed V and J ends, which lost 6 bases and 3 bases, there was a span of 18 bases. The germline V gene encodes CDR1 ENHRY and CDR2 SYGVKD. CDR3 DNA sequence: TGTGCCATCAGCGGCTCTGCACGGAACCTCTACGAGCAGTACTTC. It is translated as CAISGSARNLYEQYF.

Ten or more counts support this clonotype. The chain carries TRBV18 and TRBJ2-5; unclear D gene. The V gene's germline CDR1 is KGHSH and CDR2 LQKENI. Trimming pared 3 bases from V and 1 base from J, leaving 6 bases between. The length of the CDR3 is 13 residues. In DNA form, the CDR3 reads TGTGCCAGCTCACCGGGCAGCCAAGAGACCCAGTACTTC. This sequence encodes CASSPGSQETQYF. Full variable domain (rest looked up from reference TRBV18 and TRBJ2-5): NAGVMQNPRHLVRRRGQEARLRCSPMKGHSHVYWYRQLPEEGLKFMVYLQKENIIDESGMPKERFSAEFPKEGPSILRIQQVVRGDSAAYFCASSPGSQETQYFGPGTRLLVL.

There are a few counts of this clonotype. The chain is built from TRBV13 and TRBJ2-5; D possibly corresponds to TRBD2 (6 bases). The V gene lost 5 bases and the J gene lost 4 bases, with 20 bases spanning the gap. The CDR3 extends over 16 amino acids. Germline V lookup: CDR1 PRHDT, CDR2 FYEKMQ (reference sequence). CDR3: CASSTQTSFGSETQYF. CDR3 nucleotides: TGTGCCAGCAGCACCCAGACTAGTTTTGGTTCAGAGACCCAGTACTTC.